These 24 T cell receptor beta chains originate from one sample sequenced in a study of blood T cell repertoires in COVID-19 (dated by TCRdb to about 2020). Libraries were prepared through the immunoSEQ multiplex PCR assay. TCRdb took this table from immuneACCESS and kept in-frame rearrangements with V and J called. Such tables lack part of the clones; where checked against another copy, unresolved V genes explain under half of the gap, and the rest is unexplained. Recorded for this sample are 380,000 or so clones; roughly 88% of them occurred a single time. About 0.89% of the sample goes to the ten largest clones. Sequenced: PBMCs or T cells enriched from blood (not recorded which). The receptors originated from a woman in her 30s with acute COVID-19.

In this sample, this clone turned up a few times. The chain couples TRBV4-3 to TRBJ1-6; 11 bases are shared with TRBD1. The junction had 9 bases not matched to a gene; V was cut back by 2 bases and J by 9 bases. This CDR3 is 17 amino acids long. Germline V lookup: CDR1 LGHNA, CDR2 YSLEER. The CDR3 DNA follows: TGCGCCAGCAGCCAACCAACGCCGGGACAGGGGGGTTCACCCCTCCACTTT. Amino acid sequence: CASSQPTPGQGGSPLHF.

The J gene is TRBJ2-2, the V gene TRBV2, with 7 bases aligning to TRBD2. Germline CDR1 is SNHLY and CDR2 is FYNNEI. V was clipped by 6 bases and J by 6 bases; unmatched bases: 10. The CDR3 has 15 residues. The CDR3 DNA follows: TGTGCCAGCAGGCAACGGTGGGGGGGACCCGGGGAGCTGTTTTTT. Amino acid sequence: CASRQRWGGPGELFF.

The rearrangement joins TRBV5-4 to TRBJ2-2; the match to TRBD1 covers 9 bases. The germline V gene has CDR1 SGHNT and CDR2 YYREEE (reference sequence). Germline trimming cut 2 bases from V and 5 bases from J; bases unmatched to any gene: 7. This CDR3 contains 16 residues. The CDR3 protein is CASSLPGQGMTGELFF. The CDR3 nucleotides are TGTGCCAGCAGCTTACCGGGACAGGGTATGACCGGGGAGCTGTTTTTT. Looking up the rest from reference TRBV5-4 and TRBJ2-2 gives the full variable domain: ETGVTQSPTHLIKTRGQQVTLRCSSQSGHNTVSWYQQALGQGPQFIFQYYREEENGRGNFPPRFSGLQFPNYSSELNVNALELDDSALYLCASSLPGQGMTGELFFGEGSRLTVL.

The V call is TRBV4-2, the J call TRBJ2-3, with TRBD2 matching over 15 bases. The CDR3 contains 18 residues. V shed 4 bases and J 3 bases; nucleotides not matched to a gene: 8. Germline CDR1 LGHNA, CDR2 YNFKEQ. The CDR3: CASSPQGLAGGSTDTQYF. The CDR3 DNA sequence: TGTGCCAGCAGCCCCCAAGGACTAGCGGGGGGGTCAACAGATACGCAGTATTTT.

This chain links TRBV24-1 with TRBJ2-3; D is perhaps TRBD2 (7 bases). Germline CDR1 is KGHDR and CDR2 is SFDVKD. CDR3 length: 15 residues. Trimming stripped 6 bases from V and 1 base from J, with 13 bases between. The DNA of the CDR3 is TGTGCCACCAGTTTACGGGGGGCCGGCACAGATACGCAGTATTTT. Protein product: CATSLRGAGTDTQYF.

This chain connects TRBV18 to TRBJ1-1; a weak D match, TRBD1 (5 bases). V was shortened by 6 bases and J by 6 bases, with 14 bases between the two germline ends. The CDR3 length is 13 residues. Germline loops: CDR1 KGHSH, CDR2 LQKENI. CDR3 sequence (DNA): TGTGCCAGCTCTCTACGAACAGGTTCTGAAGCTTTCTTT. This gives the protein CASSLRTGSEAFF.

V usage is TRBV13 and J usage is TRBJ2-1, with 14 bases that match TRBD2. The CDR3 totals 15 residues. After removal of 5 bases from V and 11 bases from J, the junction contained 8 bases not matched to a gene. Germline values: CDR1 PRHDT, CDR2 FYEKMQ (reference sequence). The CDR3 protein is CASSATGLAGVQQFF. In nucleotides, the CDR3 is TGTGCCAGCAGCGCCACGGGACTAGCGGGGGTTCAGCAGTTCTTC. Variable domain in full (rest from reference TRBV13 and TRBJ2-1): AAGVIQSPRHLIKEKRETATLKCYPIPRHDTVYWYQQGPGQDPQFLISFYEKMQSDKGSIPDRFSAQQFSDYHSELNMSSLELGDSALYFCASSATGLAGVQQFFGPGTRLTVL.

This chain links TRBV12-3 or TRBV12-4 with TRBJ2-7, with unresolved D. The CDR3 is 13 amino acids. Trimming cost V 2 bases and J 1 base, with 6 bases left between them. The CDR3 here is CASSLRQSYEQYF. The DNA of the CDR3 is TGTGCCAGCAGTTTACGACAATCCTACGAGCAGTACTTC.

The chain links TRBV27 to TRBJ2-5, with D tentatively TRBD1 (5 bases). Per the germline V gene, CDR1 is MNHEY and CDR2 is SMNVEV (reference sequence). V lost 2 bases, J lost 6 bases, and 19 bases lay in between. This CDR3 is 16 amino acids long. This chain's CDR3 is CASSLGQGGLEKTQYF. For the CDR3, the DNA is TGTGCCAGCAGTTTAGGGCAGGGTGGTCTTGAGAAGACCCAGTACTTC.

The rearrangement links TRBV2 to TRBJ1-1; unclear D gene. The germline V gene encodes CDR1 SNHLY and CDR2 FYNNEI. The CDR3 sequence is 13 residues long. Trimming took off 4 bases at V and 10 bases at J, with 16 bases between the two ends. The DNA for the CDR3 is TGTGCCAGCAGTGGTTTGGCTGGTTTTGGAGCTTTCTTT. Protein product: CASSGLAGFGAFF. The full variable domain, rest sourced from reference TRBV2 and TRBJ1-1, is EPEVTQTPSHQVTQMGQEVILRCVPISNHLYFYWYRQILGQKVEFLVSFYNNEISEKSEIFDDQFSVERPDGSNFTLKIRSTKLEDSAMYFCASSGLAGFGAFFGQGTRLTVV.

The chain links TRBV5-1 to TRBJ2-7, with D possibly TRBD2 on 5 matching bases. This CDR3 comprises 18 residues. Between the trimmed V and J ends, which lost 2 bases and 3 bases, there was a span of 24 bases. CDR1 and CDR2 from the germline V gene are SGHRS and YFSETQ. In nucleotides, the CDR3 is TGCGCCAGCAGCTTTCGGGCCGTTGAGGAACTAGGGTTCTACGAGCAGTACTTC. It codes for CASSFRAVEELGFYEQYF.

The rearrangement uses TRBV5-4 and TRBJ2-1; maybe TRBD2 (5 bases). Germline-derived CDR1 and CDR2 are SGHNT and YYREEE (reference sequence). The length of the CDR3 is 18 residues. Trimming removed 4 bases from V and 0 bases from J, with 20 bases in between. DNA of the CDR3: TGTGCCAGCAGCATCGGAACCGCCGGGGATAGCTCCTACAATGAGCAGTTCTTC. Amino acids: CASSIGTAGDSSYNEQFF.

This chain uses TRBV7-2 with TRBJ2-1; possibly TRBD2 for D (5 bases). This CDR3 is built from 15 residues. The ends were cut back, 1 base at V and 7 bases at J, with 14 bases in the middle. Germline values: CDR1 SGHTA, CDR2 FQGNSA. The CDR3 nucleotides read TGTGCCAGCAGCTTAGGGCCACAAACGGGGAATGAGCAGTTCTTC. Its translation is CASSLGPQTGNEQFF.

The V call is TRBV7-8, the J call TRBJ2-7, with D maybe TRBD1 (6 bases). The V end lost 5 bases, the J end lost 0 bases, and 11 bases lay between the germline ends. The length of the CDR3 is 14 residues. Germline loops: CDR1 SGHVS, CDR2 FQNEAQ. The CDR3: CASSPRGLSYEQYF. The CDR3 bases are TGTGCCAGCAGCCCCAGGGGCCTCTCCTACGAGCAGTACTTC. Based on the CDR3 plus reference TRBV7-8 and TRBJ2-7, the full variable domain is GAGVSQSPRYKVAKRGQDVALRCDPISGHVSLFWYQQALGQGPEFLTYFQNEAQLDKSGLPSDRFFAERPEGSVSTLKIQRTQQEDSAVYLCASSPRGLSYEQYFGPGTRLTVT.

V usage is TRBV6-5 and J usage is TRBJ1-2; perhaps TRBD1 as D (5 bases). This CDR3 contains 16 residues. The V gene lost 0 bases and the J gene lost 3 bases, with 14 bases spanning the gap. The V gene's germline CDR1 is MNHEY and CDR2 SVGAGI. The CDR3 coding sequence is TGTGCCAGCAGTTACTCCACGCAGGGAACTTACTATGGCTACACCTTC. Its translation is CASSYSTQGTYYGYTF.

The V and J genes are TRBV6-4 and TRBJ1-6; D might be TRBD1 (6 bases). The CDR3 has 15 residues. V dropped 6 bases and J dropped 7 bases, with 16 bases sitting between them. Germline values: CDR1 MRHNA, CDR2 SNTAGT. CDR3 in amino acids: CASRREDSRNSPLHF. Here the CDR3 DNA reads TGTGCCAGCAGGAGAGAGGACAGCAGAAATTCACCCCTCCACTTT.

The chain employs TRBV2 and TRBJ2-3, with a weak D call TRBD2 (7 bases). In germline, CDR1 is SNHLY, CDR2 FYNNEI. The V end was cut by 5 bases, the J end by 6 bases, with 12 bases between. This CDR3 is built from 13 residues. DNA for the CDR3: TGTGCCAGCAGTCCCGGGGGGCACGATACGCAGTATTTT. This encodes CASSPGGHDTQYF.

The J gene is TRBJ1-5, the V gene TRBV6-2 or TRBV6-3; 8 bases line up with TRBD1. With 6 bases clipped from V and 0 bases from J, the junction kept 13 bases outside the gene matches. From germline, CDR1 is MNHEY and CDR2 SVGEGT. This CDR3 has 18 residues. CDR3 sequence (DNA): TGTGCCAGCAGCGACCGGGACAGGCGAAAATATAGCAATCAGCCCCAGCATTTT. Translated: CASSDRDRRKYSNQPQHF.

The V and J genes are TRBV30 and TRBJ1-2, with TRBD1 matching over 7 bases. The V and J ends lost 1 base and 8 bases, in that order; junction bases with no gene match: 7. The CDR3 has 13 amino acids. In germline, CDR1 is GTSNPN, CDR2 SVGIG (reference sequence). CDR3 DNA: TGTGCCTGGAGTGGACAGGGAGGTTTAGGCTACACCTTC. Amino acid sequence: CAWSGQGGLGYTF.

The chain links TRBV5-1 to TRBJ2-7, with TRBD1 identical over 9 bases. With 0 bases clipped from V and 9 bases from J, the junction kept 13 bases outside the gene matches. The CDR3 length is 16 residues. The germline V gene encodes CDR1 SGHRS and CDR2 YFSETQ. CDR3: CASSLALGTGHQGQYF. The CDR3 DNA reads TGCGCCAGCAGCTTGGCCCTTGGGACAGGGCACCAGGGGCAGTACTTC.

The V call is TRBV11-2, the J call TRBJ1-4; D possibly corresponds to TRBD1 (6 bases). Per the germline V gene, CDR1 is SGHAT and CDR2 is FQNNGV. The CDR3 sequence is 15 residues long. The V end was cut by 2 bases, the J end by 10 bases, with 17 bases between. CDR3 in DNA: TGTGCCAGCAGCTTAATGGCAGGGGCCTTGGGAAAACTGTTTTTT. Protein sequence: CASSLMAGALGKLFF.

CDR3 residues: CASSERGGGLTGELFF. In nucleotides, the CDR3 is TGTGCCAGCAGCGAGAGAGGGGGGGGCCTCACCGGGGAGCTGTTTTTT. The rearrangement uses TRBV9 and TRBJ2-2; D perhaps matches TRBD2 (7 bases). The V end lost 3 bases, the J end lost 4 bases, and 16 bases lay between the germline ends. This CDR3 is 16 amino acids long. The germline CDR1 and CDR2 sequences are SGDLS and YYNGEE.

This clone was seen a handful of times. J is TRBJ2-2 and V is TRBV5-6, with 8 bases aligning to TRBD2. This CDR3 is built from 17 residues. V lost 4 bases and J lost 1; bases outside the gene matches: 9. The germline V gene encodes CDR1 SGHDT and CDR2 YYEEEE. The CDR3 is CASSIRRLAKNTGELFF. In DNA, the CDR3 is TGTGCCAGCAGCATCCGCCGACTAGCGAAGAACACCGGGGAGCTGTTTTTT. The full variable domain, with the rest looked up from reference TRBV5-6 and TRBJ2-2, is DAGVTQSPTHLIKTRGQQVTLRCSPKSGHDTVSWYQQALGQGPQFIFQYYEEEERQRGNFPDRFSGHQFPNYSSELNVNALLLGDSALYLCASSIRRLAKNTGELFFGEGSRLTVL.

J is TRBJ2-6 and V is TRBV6-1; D is ambiguous. V gave up 4 bases and J gave up 0 bases, with 13 bases separating them. The CDR3 loop spans 17 amino acids. The germline gives CDR1 MNHNS, CDR2 SASEGT. The CDR3 region is CASSGLNRFSGANVLTF. Here the CDR3 DNA reads TGTGCCAGCAGTGGCCTAAACCGGTTCTCTGGGGCCAACGTCCTGACTTTC.